This T cell receptor (beta chain) originates from a study of T cell responses to AZD1222 COVID-19 vaccine. Sequencing was performed with immunoSEQ multiplex PCR; in TCRdb, only in-frame clones are kept and a portion is missing. The sample has approximately 110,000 clones; 80% to 90% are singletons. The germline V gene encodes CDR1 MDHEN and CDR2 SYDVKM. V lost 11 bases to trimming and J lost 8 bases; unmatched junction nucleotides: 11. The length of the CDR3 is 13 residues. Sequenced material: peripheral blood, taken on day 0 of AZD1222 vaccination. The receptor was derived from an adult in good health. The gene calls are TRBV28 and TRBJ2-1; 8 bases agree with TRBD1. Here the CDR3 reads CAGSTGVSDEQFF. CDR3 in DNA: TGTGCCGGGTCGACAGGGGTAAGTGATGAGCAGTTCTTC.